Listed here are 8 T cell receptor beta chains from one sample, sequenced in a study of radiation and T cells in renal cell carcinoma (dated by TCRdb to the early 2020s). The intended sense of this specimen's time point label: blood 2 weeks post-SBRT. The sample's treatment or condition label is to be understood as: 15 Gy SBRT to primary tumor, nephrectomy 4 weeks later. Libraries were made using the immunoSEQ multiplex PCR assay. TCRdb provides this immuneACCESS table in a form limited to in-frame rearrangements. Some clones are lacking; in checked studies, under half of them reflect an unresolved V gene, and why the rest are absent is not known. The sample table contains tens of thousands of clones; only one count was recorded for roughly 78% of them. The ten biggest clones cover 25% to 30% of the sample. The specimen was blood, collected from a patient whose treatment included radiotherapy and nephrectomy. These receptors were collected from a woman in her seventies with renal cell carcinoma.

The chain couples TRBV5-1 to TRBJ2-5, with TRBD1 matching 10 bases. The CDR3 runs 16 residues. The V segment lost 3 bases and the J segment 4 bases; nucleotides outside the gene matches: 9. Germline lookup yields CDR1 SGHRS and CDR2 YFSETQ. Written as DNA, the CDR3 is TGCGCCAGCAGCTCCCCCGGGACAGGGGTTTCAGAGACCCAGTACTTC. Residues: CASSSPGTGVSETQYF.

The chain combines TRBV5-6 with TRBJ2-2, with a tentative D call TRBD2 (6 bases). The CDR3 runs 16 residues. V gave up 2 bases and J gave up 4 bases, with 15 bases separating them. The germline V gene encodes CDR1 SGHDT and CDR2 YYEEEE. The CDR3 reads CASSFVQRAITGELFF. In DNA, the CDR3 is TGTGCCAGCAGCTTTGTTCAGCGGGCGATCACCGGGGAGCTGTTTTTT.

J is TRBJ1-5 and V is TRBV4-2; 7 bases match TRBD1. CDR1 and CDR2 from the germline V gene are LGHNA and YNFKEQ. The CDR3 is 17 amino acids. The V gene end was trimmed by 0 bases and the J gene end by 7 bases; junction bases not matched to a gene: 12. The CDR3, as DNA: TGTGCCAGCAGCCAAGAAAGGAGGGGGCAAGTGGAACAGCCCCAGCATTTT. Its protein product is CASSQERRGQVEQPQHF.

The chain joins TRBV10-1 to TRBJ1-4, with D maybe TRBD1 (6 bases). Germline CDR1 reads WNHNN; CDR2 reads SYGVQD (reference sequence). Trimming took off 3 bases at V and 8 bases at J, with 7 bases between the two ends. The CDR3 contains 12 residues. CDR3 sequence (DNA): TGCGCCAGCAGTGAAGACAGGGAAAAACTGTTTTTT. This translates into CASSEDREKLFF.

The chain recombines TRBV15 with TRBJ1-5; 10 bases are shared with TRBD1. Germline V lookup: CDR1 LNHNV, CDR2 YYDKDF (reference sequence). With 8 bases clipped from V and 4 bases from J, the junction kept 8 bases outside the gene matches. The CDR3 has 15 residues. The CDR3 nucleotides read TGTGCCACCGGAATGCGGACAGGGGGTAATCAGCCCCAGCATTTT. Its protein is CATGMRTGGNQPQHF.

The chain recombines TRBV5-1 with TRBJ2-3, with 8 bases lining up with TRBD2. This CDR3 spans 14 amino acids. V lost 7 bases to trimming and J lost 8 bases; unmatched junction nucleotides: 12. In germline, CDR1 is SGHRS, CDR2 YFSETQ. The CDR3 nucleotides read TGCGCCAGCGCCGCGGGGGGCCTTTATGGTACGCAGTATTTT. Translated: CASAAGGLYGTQYF.

This rearrangement joins TRBV7-7 to TRBJ2-2, with D unresolved. The CDR3 spans 16 residues. The germline gives CDR1 SSHAT, CDR2 FNYEAQ (reference sequence). The ends were cut back, 1 base at V and 0 bases at J, with 9 bases in the middle. CDR3 loop: CASSLVSVANTGELFF. CDR3 bases: TGTGCCAGCAGCTTAGTGAGTGTGGCGAACACCGGGGAGCTGTTTTTT.

The V gene is TRBV30, the J gene TRBJ2-2; tentatively, D is TRBD1 (6 bases). The CDR3 covers 14 residues. The germline V and J ends were trimmed by 4 bases and 0 bases, with 9 bases remaining between them. Germline CDR1 is GTSNPN and CDR2 is SVGIG (reference sequence). For the CDR3, the DNA is TGTGCCTGGAAGCACAGGGCGAACACCGGGGAGCTGTTTTTT. Its translation: CAWKHRANTGELFF.